Presented here are 30 T cell receptor beta chains from one specimen sequenced in a study of CD8 T cells in Susac syndrome. The RNA input was 0.5 to 1 ug, and it was reverse transcribed with random hexamers. Using its own MiXCR run on the immunoSEQ multiplex PCR reads, TCRdb lists one record per CDR3 protein. Counted here are 110,000 to 150,000 distinct CDR3 sequences, approximately 96% occurring once; the ten biggest clones make up approximately 0.08%. The sequenced sample consisted of CD4+ T cells from PBMCs. All receptors derive from a human donor with Susac syndrome.

The chain recombines TRBV18 with TRBJ2-3; D may match TRBD1 or TRBD2 (6 bases each). The CDR3 length is 14 residues. The V gene lost 4 bases and the J gene lost 4 bases, with 12 bases spanning the gap. Germline V gives CDR1 KGHSH, CDR2 LQKENI. The CDR3 sequence: CASSHGGLADTQYF. CDR3 nucleotide sequence: TGTGCCAGCTCACACGGGGGCCTAGCAGATACGCAGTATTTT.

The rearrangement uses TRBV9 and TRBJ2-7; D is tentatively TRBD1 or TRBD2 (5 bases each). V gave up 2 bases and J gave up 0 bases, with 12 bases separating them. This CDR3 contains 15 residues. Germline CDR1 reads SGDLS; CDR2 reads YYNGEE. The CDR3 DNA reads TGTGCCAGCAGCGTTGGGCCCGGGACCTCCTACGAGCAGTACTTC. Protein: CASSVGPGTSYEQYF. Looking up the rest from reference TRBV9 and TRBJ2-7 gives the full variable domain: DSGVTQTPKHLITATGQRVTLRCSPRSGDLSVYWYQQSLDQGLQFLIQYYNGEERAKGNILERFSAQQFPDLHSELNLSSLELGDSALYFCASSVGPGTSYEQYFGPGTRLTVT.

The chain links TRBV25-1 to TRBJ2-5; 9 positions agree with TRBD1. V dropped 4 bases and J dropped 1; count of bases not matched to a gene: 13. CDR1 is MGHDK, CDR2 SYGVNS, per germline. The CDR3 covers 18 residues. The chain's CDR3 is CASSAPGQGLFVQETQYF. DNA for the CDR3: TGTGCCAGCAGTGCCCCGGGACAGGGCCTTTTCGTCCAAGAGACCCAGTACTTC.

The rearrangement links TRBV11-2 to TRBJ1-1; 7 bases are a match to TRBD1. V lost 5 bases to trimming and J lost 5 bases; unmatched junction nucleotides: 5. Germline-derived CDR1 and CDR2 are SGHAT and FQNNGV. CDR3 length: 13 residues. CDR3 sequence reads: CASSRDRATEAFF. DNA for the CDR3: TGTGCCAGCAGCCGTGACAGGGCTACTGAAGCTTTCTTT.

The rearrangement links TRBV9 to TRBJ2-6; TRBD1 is a possible D gene (6 bases). There are 18 residues in the CDR3. Germline CDR1 and CDR2: SGDLS and YYNGEE. Trimming cost V 0 bases and J 1 base, with 14 bases left between them. In nucleotides, the CDR3 is TGTGCCAGCAGCGTAGATGGTGCGAGGGGGTCTGGGGCCAACGTCCTGACTTTC. It codes for CASSVDGARGSGANVLTF.

The CDR3 bases are TGTGCCAGCAGTTTTTCTGGGGACGGTGAGCAGTTCTTC. Amino acids: CASSFSGDGEQFF. The gene calls are TRBV12-3 or TRBV12-4 and TRBJ2-1; D may match TRBD1 or TRBD2 (5 bases each). The CDR3 loop spans 13 amino acids. The V and J ends lost 3 bases and 9 bases respectively, with 12 bases between them.

The genes are TRBV20-1 and TRBJ2-7; perhaps D is TRBD1 or TRBD2 (6 bases each). This CDR3 comprises 12 residues. V lost 1 base and J lost 5, with 9 bases in between. CDR1 and CDR2 (germline): DFQATT, SNEGSKA (reference sequence). The DNA of the CDR3 is TGCAGTGCTAGAGCGGGGGACAACGAGCAGTACTTC. It codes for CSARAGDNEQYF.

The chain links TRBV2 to TRBJ1-2; no firm D call. V lost 6 bases, J lost 3 bases, and 11 bases lay in between. The CDR3 length is 13 residues. Germline V CDR1 and CDR2: SNHLY, FYNNEI. CDR3 protein: CASSSSPDYGYTF. In DNA form, the CDR3 reads TGTGCCAGCAGCAGCAGCCCCGACTATGGCTACACCTTC.

As for this clonotype: As the CDR3 is not closed by the conserved phenylalanine or tryptophan, this likely results from a read error. The chain couples TRBV13 to TRBJ2-5; D ambiguous. Germline loops: CDR1 PRHDT, CDR2 FYEKMQ (reference sequence). The CDR3 is 12 residues long. CDR3 coding DNA: TGTGCCAGCAGCCTAGGGTTGGAGACCCAGTACTTG. Translation: CASSLGLETQYL.

The rearrangement links TRBV20-1 to TRBJ1-1, with D uncertain. V lost 3 bases to trimming and J lost 1 base, with 12 bases between them. CDR3 size: 14 residues. Germline loops: CDR1 DFQATT, CDR2 SNEGSKA (reference sequence). CDR3 loop: CSASRQVPNTEAFF. The CDR3 region has the DNA TGCAGTGCTAGCAGACAAGTGCCGAACACTGAAGCTTTCTTT.

This chain uses TRBV12-3 or TRBV12-4 with TRBJ1-2; 11 bases are shared with TRBD1. J lost 7 bases, V lost 6 bases, and 7 bases had no gene match. This CDR3 has 14 amino acids. CDR3 loop: CASSPGQGAGGYTF. The CDR3 DNA reads as TGTGCCAGCAGCCCCGGACAGGGGGCGGGTGGCTACACCTTC.

The gene calls are TRBV11-2 and TRBJ2-7; D uncertain. V was cut by 1 base and J by 0 bases, with 13 bases left in between. Germline CDR1 is SGHAT and CDR2 is FQNNGV. The CDR3 is made up of 16 amino acids. Here the CDR3 reads CASSLAWWLNSYEQYF. CDR3 DNA: TGTGCCAGCAGCTTAGCGTGGTGGCTGAACTCCTACGAGCAGTACTTC.

V and J are TRBV29-1 and TRBJ2-5, with D tentatively TRBD1 or TRBD2 (5 bases each). V lost 7 bases and J 5 bases, leaving 14 bases between the germline ends. Looked up from germline, CDR1 is SQVTM and CDR2 is ANQGSEA. There are 12 residues in the CDR3. CDR3 sequence reads: CSAARGVETQYF. The CDR3, as DNA: TGCAGCGCCGCGAGAGGGGTGGAGACCCAGTACTTC. Together with reference TRBV29-1 and TRBJ2-5, the CDR3 gives the full variable domain: SAVISQKPSRDICQRGTSLTIQCQVDSQVTMMFWYRQQPGQSLTLIATANQGSEATYESGFVIDKFPISRPNLTFSTLTVSNMSPEDSSIYLCSAARGVETQYFGPGTRLLVL.

This clonotype was seen only a few times. The V and J genes are TRBV18 and TRBJ2-1, with 7 bases aligning to TRBD1. Losses at the gene ends were 4 bases for V and 10 bases for J; bases not matched to a gene: 4. This CDR3 comprises 12 residues. CDR1 and CDR2 (germline): KGHSH, LQKENI. The CDR3 loop reads CASSRQGPEQFF. The DNA for the CDR3 is TGTGCCAGCTCACGACAGGGTCCGGAGCAGTTCTTC.

This sequence joins TRBV5-4 and TRBJ2-2, with D perhaps matching TRBD1 or TRBD2 (5 bases each). Germline CDR1 SGHNT, CDR2 YYREEE (reference sequence). The CDR3 consists of 15 residues. V lost 0 bases and J lost 3, with 9 bases in between. The CDR3 sequence is CASSLGGLDTGELFF. In DNA, the CDR3 is TGTGCCAGCAGCTTGGGGGGGTTGGACACCGGGGAGCTGTTTTTT. Full variable domain (rest looked up from reference TRBV5-4 and TRBJ2-2): ETGVTQSPTHLIKTRGQQVTLRCSSQSGHNTVSWYQQALGQGPQFIFQYYREEENGRGNFPPRFSGLQFPNYSSELNVNALELDDSALYLCASSLGGLDTGELFFGEGSRLTVL.

This chain joins TRBV5-1 and TRBJ1-1, with D perhaps TRBD1 (5 bases). With 4 bases removed from V and 0 bases from J, the gap between germline ends came to 16 bases. Germline CDR1 is SGHRS and CDR2 is YFSETQ. The CDR3 covers 16 residues. CDR3 amino acids: CASSPDEGHMNTEAFF. CDR3 sequence (DNA): TGCGCCAGCAGCCCGGACGAGGGGCACATGAACACTGAAGCTTTCTTT. Drawing the rest from reference TRBV5-1 and TRBJ1-1, the complete variable domain is KAGVTQTPRYLIKTRGQQVTLSCSPISGHRSVSWYQQTPGQGLQFLFEYFSETQRNKGNFPGRFSGRQFSNSRSEMNVSTLELGDSALYLCASSPDEGHMNTEAFFGQGTRLTVV.

This sequence joins TRBV6-5 and TRBJ2-7; 7 nucleotides match TRBD2. The CDR3 covers 12 residues. CDR1 MNHEY and CDR2 SVGAGI come from the germline V gene. V shed 8 bases, J shed 3 bases, and the junction held 4 bases outside the gene matches. The DNA for the CDR3 is TGTGCCAGCGGCGGGGGAGGCTACGAGCAGTACTTC. It translates to CASGGGGYEQYF.

The chain has TRBV18 and TRBJ2-7; D unclear. This CDR3 is built from 14 residues. Germline V gene sequence: CDR1 KGHSH, CDR2 LQKENI. V shed 6 bases and J shed 5 bases, with 17 bases lying between them. CDR3 sequence: CASSTTHLVDEQYF. CDR3 in DNA: TGTGCCAGCTCCACTACCCATTTGGTAGACGAGCAGTACTTC.

This clonotype appeared once. The chain links TRBV13 to TRBJ1-3; D gene ambiguous. V was cut by 5 bases and J by 0 bases, with 11 bases left in between. CDR1 is PRHDT and CDR2 is FYEKMQ in the germline V gene (reference sequence). The CDR3 is 15 residues long. The CDR3 bases are TGTGCCAGCAGCCGCGGAGTCAGCTCTGGAAACACCATATATTTT. Amino acids: CASSRGVSSGNTIYF.

The rearrangement links TRBV18 to TRBJ2-3; the D gene is possibly TRBD1 (6 bases). Germline V lookup: CDR1 KGHSH, CDR2 LQKENI. The length of the CDR3 is 19 residues. Trimming stripped 5 bases from V and 2 bases from J, with 26 bases between. The CDR3 is CASSYQGPPSRSPTDTQYF. The CDR3 DNA follows: TGTGCCAGCTCATATCAGGGGCCGCCCAGCCGTAGTCCCACAGATACGCAGTATTTT.

The chain links TRBV18 to TRBJ2-3, with 8 bases that match TRBD2. This CDR3 comprises 15 residues. Germline lookup yields CDR1 KGHSH and CDR2 LQKENI. V shed 3 bases and J 2 bases; nucleotides not matched to a gene: 4. The chain's CDR3 is CASSPTSGDTDTQYF. CDR3 DNA: TGTGCCAGCTCACCCACTAGCGGTGACACAGATACGCAGTATTTT.

The rearrangement uses TRBV28 and TRBJ1-1, with D possibly TRBD1 on 5 matching bases. V lost 2 bases to trimming and J lost 7 bases, with 14 bases between them. CDR3 size: 14 residues. Germline CDR1 reads MDHEN; CDR2 reads SYDVKM. CDR3 bases: TGTGCCAGCAGTTTAATTACAGGTCGTGTTGAAGCTTTCTTT. Its translation: CASSLITGRVEAFF.

J is TRBJ1-4 and V is TRBV20-1; 9 bases align to TRBD1. The J segment lost 13 bases and the V segment lost 4 bases, leaving 4 bases of the junction unmatched. Germline CDR1 DFQATT, CDR2 SNEGSKA (reference sequence). CDR3 length: 11 residues. The DNA for the CDR3 is TGCAGTGCTACCGGGACAGGGAGACTGTTTTTT. Translating it yields CSATGTGRLFF.

This chain links TRBV11-2 with TRBJ2-7, with D perhaps being TRBD1 or TRBD2 (5 bases each). V was clipped by 1 base and J by 0 bases, with 10 bases between them. Germline CDR1 SGHAT, CDR2 FQNNGV. This CDR3 is 15 amino acids long. The CDR3 bases are TGTGCCAGCAGCTTAGCAGGGACGGTCTCCTACGAGCAGTACTTC. Translating gives CASSLAGTVSYEQYF. The full variable domain, its missing parts supplied by reference TRBV11-2 and TRBJ2-7, is EAGVAQSPRYKIIEKRQSVAFWCNPISGHATLYWYQQILGQGPKLLIQFQNNGVVDDSQLPKDRFSAERLKGVDSTLKIQPAKLEDSAVYLCASSLAGTVSYEQYFGPGTRLTVT.

The chain employs TRBV2 and TRBJ1-5; D remains unclear. Looked up from germline, CDR1 is SNHLY and CDR2 is FYNNEI. This CDR3 is 16 amino acids long. V dropped 3 bases and J dropped 0 bases, with 12 bases sitting between them. The CDR3 reads CASSEGSINSNQPQHF. The CDR3, as DNA: TGTGCCAGCAGTGAGGGCAGTATCAATAGCAATCAGCCCCAGCATTTT.

This clonotype occurred once. This chain connects TRBV20-1 to TRBJ1-1; 8 bases fit TRBD1. The CDR3 sequence is 14 residues long. J lost 0 bases, V lost 2 bases, and 2 bases had no gene match. CDR1 is DFQATT and CDR2 is SNEGSKA in the germline V gene (reference sequence). Here the CDR3 reads CSARQGAVNTEAFF. The CDR3 DNA reads as TGCAGTGCTAGACAGGGGGCAGTGAACACTGAAGCTTTCTTT.

The gene calls are TRBV6-1 and TRBJ1-5, with 7 positions matching TRBD1. V shed 3 bases, J shed 2 bases, and the junction held 7 bases outside the gene matches. The CDR3 length is 16 residues. Germline V CDR1 and CDR2: MNHNS, SASEGT. The CDR3 loop is CASSETDRVGNQPQHF. The CDR3 DNA is TGTGCCAGCAGTGAGACCGACAGGGTTGGCAATCAGCCCCAGCATTTT.

V usage is TRBV6-6 and J usage is TRBJ1-1; D gene uncertain. The CDR3 extends over 13 amino acids. Looked up from germline, CDR1 is MNHNY and CDR2 is SVGAGI (reference sequence). Trimming removed 7 bases at V and 1 base at J, with 10 bases between. CDR3 nucleotides: TGTGCCAGCACCGCGGGAGAGAACACTGAAGCTTTCTTT. Residues: CASTAGENTEAFF.

V is TRBV29-1 and J is TRBJ2-5, with no clear D. This CDR3 has 12 amino acids. V was trimmed by 3 bases and J by 5 bases, leaving 10 bases between them. Germline V gene lookup returns CDR1 SQVTM and CDR2 ANQGSEA. CDR3 residues: CSVDGQRETQYF. Here the CDR3 DNA reads TGCAGCGTTGACGGGCAGAGGGAGACCCAGTACTTC.

The chain combines TRBV20-1 with TRBJ2-3, with TRBD2 matching 11 bases. The length of the CDR3 is 17 residues. The ends lost 1 base at V and 1 base at J; junction bases unmatched: 7. The germline CDR1 and CDR2 sequences are DFQATT and SNEGSKA (reference sequence). CDR3 protein: CSARGVAGGPGTDTQYF. The CDR3 region has the DNA TGCAGTGCTAGAGGGGTAGCGGGGGGGCCAGGCACAGATACGCAGTATTTT.